These T cell receptor beta chains were read from a single sample in a study of cytomegalovirus exposure and HLA in healthy donors. Only in-frame clones appear in the TCRdb table, and some are missing; sequencing was by immunoSEQ multiplex PCR. The sample totals about 150,000 clones; its top ten clones hold roughly 1.6%. Material: PBMCs. These receptors came from a woman in her forties or fifties in good health and CMV-seronegative. Both conserved end residues are part of each CDR3.

TRBV27	TRBJ2-7	CASSLAPGQGPSEQYF
TRBV11-3	TRBJ2-5	CASSLYGQGVGEQYF
TRBV4-2	TRBJ1-1	CASSQETGLITEAFF
TRBV5-1	TRBJ2-7	CASSFSGGGEQYF
TRBV28	TRBJ1-2	CASSLRQGVRGYTF
TRBV4-2	TRBJ2-2	CASSQNTGSTGELFF
TRBV5-6	TRBJ2-6	CASSWGGTGANVLTF
TRBV9	TRBJ2-2	CASSVATLKTSGGYTGELFF
TRBV27	TRBJ1-2	CASRMDSNYGYTF
TRBV9	TRBJ1-6	CASSPGRLRGQIGNSPLHF
TRBV5-1	TRBJ1-1	CASSLVASEAFF
TRBV28	TRBJ1-6	CASSGGYNSPLHF
TRBV25-1	TRBJ1-1	CASSESKGWVFAGEAFF
TRBV4-3	TRBJ2-5	CASSQDLAGGVSETQYF
TRBV6-1	TRBJ2-3	CGSDRLAGVGDTQYF
TRBV6-1	TRBJ1-2	CASSPGTGLSGYTF
TRBV4-1	TRBJ2-5	CASRFTLAGGRETQYF
TRBV9	TRBJ2-7	CASSASGTPTYEQYF
TRBV5-4	TRBJ2-7	CASSLGSGLAGPYF
TRBV29-1	TRBJ2-1	CSVGPALGNEQFF
TRBV6-1	TRBJ2-1	CAAYRGRSYNEQFF
TRBV7-2	TRBJ1-2	CASSLGAAIQGFMLDGYTF
TRBV2	TRBJ1-2	CASSAADSDRGYYGYTF
TRBV19	TRBJ2-7	CASKRGRASYEQYF
TRBV7-6	TRBJ1-2	CASSRTGNYGYTF